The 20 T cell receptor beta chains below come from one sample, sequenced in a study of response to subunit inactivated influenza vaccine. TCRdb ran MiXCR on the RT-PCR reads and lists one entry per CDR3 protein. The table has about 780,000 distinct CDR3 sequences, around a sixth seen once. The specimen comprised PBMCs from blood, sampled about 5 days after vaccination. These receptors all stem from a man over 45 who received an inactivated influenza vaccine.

CDR3 nucleotides: TGTGCCTGGAGTCGGGACAGGGTCTACGAGCAGTACTTC. Amino acids: CAWSRDRVYEQYF. This chain links TRBV30 with TRBJ2-7; 9 bases are shared with TRBD1. Germline V gene sequence: CDR1 GTSNPN, CDR2 SVGIG (reference sequence). The CDR3 sequence is 13 residues long. V dropped 2 bases and J dropped 3; count of bases not matched to a gene: 2.

Written as DNA, the CDR3 is TGCGCCAGCAGCTTGAGTGGGGTGTCCAATCAGCCCCAGCATTTT. It codes for CASSLSGVSNQPQHF. The genes are TRBV5-1 and TRBJ1-5, with D unclear. Germline CDR1 reads SGHRS; CDR2 reads YFSETQ. The CDR3 runs to 15 residues. V gave up 1 base and J gave up 3 bases, with 11 bases separating them.

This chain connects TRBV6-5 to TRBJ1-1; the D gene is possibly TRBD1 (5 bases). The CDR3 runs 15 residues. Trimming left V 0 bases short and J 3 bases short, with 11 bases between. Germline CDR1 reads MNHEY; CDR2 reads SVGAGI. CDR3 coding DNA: TGTGCCAGCAGTTACTCGACGGCAGGGTACACTGAAGCTTTCTTT. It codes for CASSYSTAGYTEAFF.

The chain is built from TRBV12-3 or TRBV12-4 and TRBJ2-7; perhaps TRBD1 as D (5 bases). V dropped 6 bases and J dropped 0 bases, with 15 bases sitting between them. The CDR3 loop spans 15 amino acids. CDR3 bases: TGTGCCAGCAGCAGGGATAAGGTAATCTCCTACGAGCAGTACTTC. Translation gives CASSRDKVISYEQYF.

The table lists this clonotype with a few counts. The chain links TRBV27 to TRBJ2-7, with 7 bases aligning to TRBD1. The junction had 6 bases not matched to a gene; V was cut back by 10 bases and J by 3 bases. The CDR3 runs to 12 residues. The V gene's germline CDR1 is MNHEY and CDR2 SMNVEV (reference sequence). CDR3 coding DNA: TGTGCCACCCGGGACAGATACTACGAGCAGTACTTC. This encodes CATRDRYYEQYF.

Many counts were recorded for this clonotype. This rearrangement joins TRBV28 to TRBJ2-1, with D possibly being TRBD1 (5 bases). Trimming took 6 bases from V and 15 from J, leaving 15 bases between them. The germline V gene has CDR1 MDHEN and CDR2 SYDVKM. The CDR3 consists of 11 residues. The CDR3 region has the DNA TGTGCCAGCAGAAGGGGTCTCGAAGGGTTCTTC. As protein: CASRRGLEGFF.

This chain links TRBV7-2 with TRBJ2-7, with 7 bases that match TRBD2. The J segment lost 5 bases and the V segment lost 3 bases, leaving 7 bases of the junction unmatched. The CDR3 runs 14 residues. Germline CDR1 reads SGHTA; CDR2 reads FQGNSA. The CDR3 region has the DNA TGTGCCAGCAGCTTCGGACTAGTGGGGGACGAGCAGTACTTC. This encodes CASSFGLVGDEQYF.

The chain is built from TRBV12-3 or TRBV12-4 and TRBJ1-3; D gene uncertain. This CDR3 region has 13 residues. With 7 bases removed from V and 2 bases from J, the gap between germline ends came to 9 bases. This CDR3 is CASTGPAGNTIYF. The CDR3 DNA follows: TGTGCCAGCACCGGACCGGCTGGAAACACCATATATTTT.

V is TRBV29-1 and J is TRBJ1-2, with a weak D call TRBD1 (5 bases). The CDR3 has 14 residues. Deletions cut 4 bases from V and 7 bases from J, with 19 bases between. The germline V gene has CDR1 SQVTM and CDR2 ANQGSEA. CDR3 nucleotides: TGCAGCGTTGTACGGTCGGACACACCAGGTGGCTACACCTTC. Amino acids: CSVVRSDTPGGYTF.

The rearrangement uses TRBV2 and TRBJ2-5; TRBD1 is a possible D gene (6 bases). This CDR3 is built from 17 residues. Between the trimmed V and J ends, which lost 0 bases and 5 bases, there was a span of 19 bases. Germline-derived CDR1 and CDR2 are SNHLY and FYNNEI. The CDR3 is CASSEAVRLTRGETQYF. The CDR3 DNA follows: TGTGCCAGCAGTGAAGCAGTTCGGCTTACTAGGGGGGAGACCCAGTACTTC.

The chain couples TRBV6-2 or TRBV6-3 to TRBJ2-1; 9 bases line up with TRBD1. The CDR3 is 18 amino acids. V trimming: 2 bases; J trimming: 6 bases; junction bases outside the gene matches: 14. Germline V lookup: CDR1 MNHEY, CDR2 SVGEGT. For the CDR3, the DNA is TGTGCCAGCAGTTACCCCGCCGGACAGGGGCGTTTGGGCAATGAGCAGTTCTTC. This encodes CASSYPAGQGRLGNEQFF.

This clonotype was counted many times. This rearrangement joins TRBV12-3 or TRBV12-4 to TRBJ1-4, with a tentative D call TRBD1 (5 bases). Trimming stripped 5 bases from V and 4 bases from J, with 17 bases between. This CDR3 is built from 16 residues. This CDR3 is CASSRQPGRNNEKLFF. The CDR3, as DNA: TGTGCCAGCAGTCGACAACCGGGACGGAATAATGAAAAACTGTTTTTT.

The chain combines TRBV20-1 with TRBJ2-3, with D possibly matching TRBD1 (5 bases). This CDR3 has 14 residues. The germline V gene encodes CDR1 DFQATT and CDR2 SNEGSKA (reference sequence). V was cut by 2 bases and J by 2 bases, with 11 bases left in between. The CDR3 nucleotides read TGCAGTGCTAGACTCCGACAGTACACAGATACGCAGTATTTT. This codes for CSARLRQYTDTQYF.

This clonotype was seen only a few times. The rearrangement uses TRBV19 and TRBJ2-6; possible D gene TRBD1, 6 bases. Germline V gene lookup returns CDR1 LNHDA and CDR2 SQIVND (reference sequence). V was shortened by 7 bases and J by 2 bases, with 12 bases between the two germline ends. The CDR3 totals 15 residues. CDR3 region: CASTLTGPGANVLTF. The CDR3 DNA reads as TGTGCCAGTACCCTCACAGGGCCTGGGGCCAACGTCCTGACTTTC.

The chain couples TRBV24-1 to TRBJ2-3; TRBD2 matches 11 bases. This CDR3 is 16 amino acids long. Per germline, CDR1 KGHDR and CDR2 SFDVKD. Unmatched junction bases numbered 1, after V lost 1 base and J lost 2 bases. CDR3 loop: CATSDLLAGDTDTQYF. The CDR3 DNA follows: TGTGCCACCAGTGATTTACTAGCGGGAGACACAGATACGCAGTATTTT.

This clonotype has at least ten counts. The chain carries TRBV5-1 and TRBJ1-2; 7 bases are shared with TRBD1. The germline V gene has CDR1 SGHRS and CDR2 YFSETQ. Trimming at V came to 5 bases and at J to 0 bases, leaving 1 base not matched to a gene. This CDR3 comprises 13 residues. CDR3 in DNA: TGCGCCAGCAGGGGACAGCCTAACTATGGCTACACCTTC. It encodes CASRGQPNYGYTF. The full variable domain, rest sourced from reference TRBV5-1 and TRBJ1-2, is KAGVTQTPRYLIKTRGQQVTLSCSPISGHRSVSWYQQTPGQGLQFLFEYFSETQRNKGNFPGRFSGRQFSNSRSEMNVSTLELGDSALYLCASRGQPNYGYTFGSGTRLTVV.

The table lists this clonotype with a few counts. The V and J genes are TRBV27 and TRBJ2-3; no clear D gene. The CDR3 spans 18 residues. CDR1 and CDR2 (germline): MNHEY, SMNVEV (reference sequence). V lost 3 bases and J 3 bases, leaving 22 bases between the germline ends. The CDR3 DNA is TGTGCCAGCAGTTTTATATTCGCAGCTAAACATATAACAGATACGCAGTATTTT. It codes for CASSFIFAAKHITDTQYF.

CDR3 amino acids: CASSETGLVYGYTF. The CDR3 region has the DNA TGTGCCAGCAGTGAGACGGGATTGGTCTATGGCTACACCTTC. This rearrangement joins TRBV6-1 to TRBJ1-2; no clear D gene. Trimming removed 3 bases from V and 4 bases from J, with 12 bases in between. This CDR3 region has 14 residues. Looked up from germline, CDR1 is MNHNS and CDR2 is SASEGT.

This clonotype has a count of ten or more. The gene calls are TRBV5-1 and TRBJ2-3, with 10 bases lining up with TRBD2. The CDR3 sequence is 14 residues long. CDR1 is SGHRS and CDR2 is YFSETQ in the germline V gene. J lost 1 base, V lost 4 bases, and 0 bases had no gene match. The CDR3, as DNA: TGCGCCAGCAGCGGGACTAGCGGCACAGATACGCAGTATTTT. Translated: CASSGTSGTDTQYF.

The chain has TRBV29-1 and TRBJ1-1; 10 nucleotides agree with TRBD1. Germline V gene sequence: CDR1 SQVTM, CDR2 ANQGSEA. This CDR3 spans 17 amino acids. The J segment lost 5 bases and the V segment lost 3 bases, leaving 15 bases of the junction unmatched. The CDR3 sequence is CSVELQRQGAFGTEAFF. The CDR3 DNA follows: TGCAGCGTTGAGCTCCAAAGACAGGGGGCTTTTGGTACTGAAGCTTTCTTT.